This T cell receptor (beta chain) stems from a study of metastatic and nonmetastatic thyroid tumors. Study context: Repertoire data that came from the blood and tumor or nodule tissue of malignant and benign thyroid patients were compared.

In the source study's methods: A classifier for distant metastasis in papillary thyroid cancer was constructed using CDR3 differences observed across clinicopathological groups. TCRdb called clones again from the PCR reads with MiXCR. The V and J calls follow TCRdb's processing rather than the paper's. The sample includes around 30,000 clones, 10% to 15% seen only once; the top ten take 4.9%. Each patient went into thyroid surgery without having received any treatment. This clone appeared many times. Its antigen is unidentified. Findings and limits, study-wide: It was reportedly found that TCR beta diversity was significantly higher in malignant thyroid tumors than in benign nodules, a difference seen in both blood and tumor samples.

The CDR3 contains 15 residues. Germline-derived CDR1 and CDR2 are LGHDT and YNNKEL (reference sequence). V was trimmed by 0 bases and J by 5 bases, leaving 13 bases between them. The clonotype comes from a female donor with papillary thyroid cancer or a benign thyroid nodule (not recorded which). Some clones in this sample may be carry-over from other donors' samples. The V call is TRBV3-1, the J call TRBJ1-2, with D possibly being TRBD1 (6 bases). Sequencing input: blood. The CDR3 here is CASSQDQTGIYGYTF. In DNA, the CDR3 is TGTGCCAGCAGCCAAGATCAAACAGGGATATATGGCTACACCTTC.